The rows below give T cell receptor beta chains drawn from one sample of a study of blood T cell repertoires in COVID-19. Produced via immunoSEQ multiplex PCR; TCRdb's table is partial and in-frame only. The profile shows more than 200,000 clones, 70% to 90% of them singletons. Source material: peripheral blood. Receptors originate from a woman between 50 and 59 years old with COVID-19, enrolled during active disease. Each CDR3 is given with its conserved first and last residue. A D gene is named only where the DNA matches it firmly. Only some rows state a clone size, as once, few, many or a class for expanded clones.

D gene	clone size	V gene	J gene	CDR3 protein	CDR3 DNA
TRBD1	.	TRBV4-1	TRBJ1-6	CASSFGTGELPLHF	TGCGCCAGCAGCTTTGGGACAGGCGAACTACCCCTCCACTTT
.	.	TRBV5-1	TRBJ1-1	CASTLLGRKGNTEAFF	TGCGCCAGCACCCTACTAGGACGGAAAGGGAACACTGAAGCTTTCTTT
.	.	TRBV12-3/TRBV12-4	TRBJ1-3	CASSLWPTIYF	TGTGCCAGCAGTTTATGGCCGACCATATATTTT
.	.	TRBV7-9	TRBJ1-2	CASSPPGRGYGYTF	TGTGCCAGCAGCCCCCCTGGCAGGGGCTATGGCTACACCTTC
.	once	TRBV6-6	TRBJ1-6	CASVAGNSPLHF	TGTGCCAGCGTTGCCGGTAATTCACCCCTCCACTTT
.	.	TRBV6-6	TRBJ1-2	CASRIGGANYGYTF	TGTGCCAGCAGGATAGGGGGGGCAAACTATGGCTACACCTTC
.	.	TRBV7-2	TRBJ1-3	CASSLERDANTIYF	TGTGCCAGCAGCTTAGAGCGGGACGCGAACACCATATATTTT
.	once	TRBV3-1/TRBV3-2	TRBJ1-1	CASSQGGYGTEAFF	TGTGCCAGCAGCCAAGGAGGGTACGGCACTGAAGCTTTCTTT
TRBD1	.	TRBV6-5	TRBJ1-1	CASSYSRTGLDTEAFF	TGTGCCAGCAGTTACTCGAGGACAGGGTTGGACACTGAAGCTTTCTTT
.	.	TRBV15	TRBJ1-2	CATSRGVHYGYTF	TGTGCCACCAGCAGAGGAGTGCACTATGGCTACACCTTC
.	.	TRBV19	TRBJ2-6	CASSPRQVLVSGANVLTF	TGTGCCAGTAGTCCGCGACAGGTTTTGGTGTCTGGGGCCAACGTCCTGACTTTC
.	.	TRBV9	TRBJ1-1	CASSRTAAVMNTEAFF	TGTGCCAGCAGCCGAACGGCCGCGGTAATGAACACTGAAGCTTTCTTT
.	.	TRBV24-1	TRBJ2-2	CATSEPPQGAGGELFF	TGTGCCACCAGTGAACCCCCCCAGGGTGCGGGGGGGGAGCTGTTTTTT
TRBD2	few	TRBV10-2	TRBJ2-5	CASGDPGLATETQYF	TGCGCCAGCGGGGACCCGGGACTAGCGACAGAGACCCAGTACTTC
.	.	TRBV27	TRBJ2-5	CASSLYGSQETQYF	TGTGCCAGCAGTTTATATGGCAGCCAAGAGACCCAGTACTTC
.	.	TRBV3-1/TRBV3-2	TRBJ2-2	CASSQAARGNTGELFF	TGTGCCAGCAGCCAAGCCGCCCGGGGGAACACCGGGGAGCTGTTTTTT
TRBD1	.	TRBV6-5	TRBJ1-2	CASSRQGPYGYTF	TGTGCCAGCAGTCGACAGGGTCCCTATGGCTACACCTTC
.	.	TRBV6-5	TRBJ2-5	CASSYSGGAHETQYF	TGTGCCAGCAGTTACTCGGGGGGGGCCCACGAGACCCAGTACTTC
TRBD2	.	TRBV5-4	TRBJ2-5	CASSLTGGEETQYF	TGTGCCAGCAGCTTGACCGGGGGGGAAGAGACCCAGTACTTC
.	once	TRBV12-2	TRBJ1-4	CASRPVAGARMEKLFF	TGTGCAAGTCGCCCAGTCGCAGGGGCTCGTATGGAAAAACTGTTTTTT
.	.	TRBV7-8	TRBJ2-3	CASSLGWLALTDTQYF	TGTGCCAGCAGCTTAGGATGGCTAGCCTTGACAGATACGCAGTATTTT
TRBD1	.	TRBV19	TRBJ1-1	CASRGDRKVTEAFF	TGTGCCAGTAGGGGGGACAGGAAGGTCACTGAAGCTTTCTTT
TRBD1	.	TRBV6-2/TRBV6-3	TRBJ1-4	CASSYVRDRGFTTNEKLFF	TGTGCCAGCAGTTACGTCCGGGACAGGGGATTTACAACTAATGAAAAACTGTTTTTT
TRBD1	.	TRBV3-1/TRBV3-2	TRBJ1-2	CASSHGQGAHGYTF	TGTGCCAGCAGCCACGGACAGGGGGCCCATGGCTACACCTTC
TRBD1	.	TRBV7-9	TRBJ1-1	CASNRGGGTEAFF	TGTGCCAGCAACAGGGGAGGAGGCACTGAAGCTTTCTTT
TRBD1	.	TRBV27	TRBJ2-1	CASSYLPGQIYNEQFF	TGTGCCAGCAGTTACCTGCCGGGACAGATTTACAATGAGCAGTTCTTC
.	.	TRBV5-8	TRBJ1-3	CASNSRQKGNTIYF	TGTGCCAGCAACTCTCGGCAGAAGGGGAACACCATATATTTT
.	.	TRBV9	TRBJ2-2	CASSAPGGAGELFF	TGTGCCAGCAGCGCCCCCGGAGGGGCCGGGGAGCTGTTTTTT
TRBD1	.	TRBV30	TRBJ1-2	CAWSEEGTGRILNGYTF	TGTGCCTGGAGTGAGGAAGGGACAGGCCGGATTCTGAATGGCTACACCTTC
.	few	TRBV21-1	TRBJ1-1	CASSKASMTSRNTEAFF	TGTGCCAGCAGCAAAGCGTCGATGACATCCCGCAACACTGAAGCTTTCTTT
TRBD1	once	TRBV6-6	TRBJ1-6	CASSWGQNNSPLHF	TGTGCCAGCAGTTGGGGACAGAATAATTCACCCCTCCACTTT
.	.	TRBV4-1	TRBJ1-2	CASSHPPGGGMSYGYTF	TGCGCCAGCAGCCATCCTCCCGGCGGAGGGATGAGCTATGGCTACACCTTC
.	.	TRBV25-1	TRBJ1-2	CASSEWSTGYGYTF	TGTGCCAGCAGTGAATGGTCGACAGGTTATGGCTACACCTTC
.	.	TRBV21-1	TRBJ2-3	CASRAKRKREEDTQYF	TGTGCCAGCAGAGCAAAGCGGAAAAGGGAAGAGGATACGCAGTATTTT
.	few	TRBV28	TRBJ1-5	CASSLRQGNQPQHF	TGTGCCAGCAGTTTAAGGCAGGGTAATCAGCCCCAGCATTTT
TRBD2	.	TRBV7-2	TRBJ2-7	CASSLLSGGSSSYEQYF	TGTGCCAGCAGCTTACTTAGCGGGGGATCAAGCTCCTACGAGCAGTACTTC
.	.	TRBV4-3	TRBJ1-2	CASSQGTGNYGYTF	TGCGCCAGCAGCCAAGGAACAGGGAACTATGGCTACACCTTC
.	.	TRBV5-1	TRBJ2-7	CASSVRGANSYEQYF	TGCGCCAGCAGCGTTCGCGGGGCCAACTCCTACGAGCAGTACTTC
.	few	TRBV21-1	TRBJ1-6	CASSKEGTAPRKYNSPLHF	TGTGCCAGCAGCAAAGAAGGAACAGCCCCGAGAAAGTATAATTCACCCCTCCACTTT
.	.	TRBV5-6	TRBJ2-7	CASTGPGRTYEQYF	TGTGCCAGCACAGGGCCAGGGCGAACCTACGAGCAGTACTTC
.	.	TRBV29-1	TRBJ2-1	CSVQEWQVNNEQFF	TGCAGCGTTCAAGAGTGGCAGGTTAACAATGAGCAGTTCTTC
TRBD2	.	TRBV9	TRBJ2-3	CASSVSGGRYDTQYF	TGTGCCAGCAGCGTCTCGGGGGGGCGTTACGATACGCAGTATTTT
.	few	TRBV5-1	TRBJ1-1	CASSSRGADTEAFF	TGCGCCAGCAGCTCCAGGGGTGCGGACACTGAAGCTTTCTTT
.	.	TRBV19	TRBJ1-1	CASSIVQNTEAFF	TGTGCCAGTAGTATTGTTCAAAACACTGAAGCTTTCTTT
.	once	TRBV6-5	TRBJ1-5	CASRIPGGSNQPQHF	TGTGCCAGCAGGATACCGGGGGGTAGCAATCAGCCCCAGCATTTT
TRBD1	.	TRBV5-4	TRBJ2-4	CASSLDRAGYIQYF	TGTGCCAGCAGCTTAGACAGGGCAGGATACATTCAGTACTTC
.	.	TRBV7-8	TRBJ1-2	CASSLEQTDYGYTF	TGTGCCAGCAGCTTAGAACAGACGGACTATGGCTACACCTTC
.	.	TRBV11-3	TRBJ2-2	CASSPKNTGELFF	TGTGCCAGCAGCCCCAAGAACACCGGGGAGCTGTTTTTT
.	.	TRBV4-1	TRBJ2-1	CASSQMVTVYNEQFF	TGCGCCAGCAGCCAAATGGTGACAGTTTACAATGAGCAGTTCTTC
TRBD2	.	TRBV24-1	TRBJ2-5	CATSDLNRGGSETQYF	TGTGCCACCAGTGATTTGAATAGGGGAGGGTCAGAGACCCAGTACTTC
.	.	TRBV19	TRBJ1-2	CASSNTGNYGYTF	TGTGCCAGTAGTAACACAGGGAACTATGGCTACACCTTC
.	.	TRBV6-5	TRBJ1-1	CASKPNGGFPEAFF	TGTGCCAGCAAACCTAACGGGGGGTTTCCTGAAGCTTTCTTT
.	.	TRBV30	TRBJ1-1	CAWSVAENTEAFF	TGTGCCTGGAGTGTCGCGGAGAACACTGAAGCTTTCTTT
TRBD1	.	TRBV3-1/TRBV3-2	TRBJ1-2	CASSQEFVRDRGQSNYGYTF	TGTGCCAGCAGCCAAGAATTTGTAAGGGACAGGGGGCAGTCCAACTATGGCTACACCTTC
.	few	TRBV3-1/TRBV3-2	TRBJ2-2	CASSPGLNTGELFF	TGTGCCAGCAGCCCGGGGTTGAACACCGGGGAGCTGTTTTTT
TRBD1	.	TRBV19	TRBJ2-2	CASNRQGGTGELFF	TGTGCCAGTAACCGACAGGGGGGCACCGGGGAGCTGTTTTTT
.	.	TRBV6-7	TRBJ2-3	CASSYNLRFPYPPTTQYF	TGTGCCAGCAGTTATAATCTCAGGTTCCCTTACCCCCCTACTACGCAGTATTTT
.	.	TRBV6-5	TRBJ2-4	CASSFSGTGDIQYF	TGTGCCAGCAGCTTCTCAGGGACTGGCGACATTCAGTACTTC
.	.	TRBV25-1	TRBJ1-2	CASSESDIGYTF	TGTGCCAGCAGTGAATCAGACATAGGCTACACCTTC